The 26 T cell receptor beta chains reported below all come from one sample, sequenced in a study of T cell responses to AZD1222 COVID-19 vaccine. Sequencing was performed with immunoSEQ multiplex PCR; in TCRdb, only in-frame clones are kept and a portion is missing. Of roughly 150,000 clones in the sample, around 90% are singletons; the top ten hold about 3%. The starting material was peripheral blood, obtained 28 days after the second AZD1222 dose. The receptors come from an adult who received the AZD1222 COVID-19 vaccine.

The genes are TRBV6-6 and TRBJ1-5, with 7 bases fitting TRBD1. Per the germline V gene, CDR1 is MNHNY and CDR2 is SVGAGI (reference sequence). There are 15 residues in the CDR3. The trim removed 5 bases at V and 0 bases at J, leaving 4 bases unmatched. The CDR3 loop is CASSGTVNSNQPQHF. The CDR3 bases are TGTGCCAGCAGTGGGACAGTAAATAGCAATCAGCCCCAGCATTTT.

The chain combines TRBV11-2 with TRBJ2-7, with TRBD1 matching 11 bases. The CDR3 loop spans 15 amino acids. Germline lookup yields CDR1 SGHAT and CDR2 FQNNGV. V trimming: 3 bases; J trimming: 5 bases; junction bases outside the gene matches: 6. CDR3 bases: TGTGCCAGCAGCTTCGGACAGGGGGCTGGGAACGAGCAGTACTTC. Its translation: CASSFGQGAGNEQYF.

The gene calls are TRBV13 and TRBJ2-7; 8 bases are shared with TRBD2. The V gene end was trimmed by 2 bases and the J gene end by 3 bases; junction bases not matched to a gene: 3. The CDR3 sequence is 14 residues long. Germline V lookup: CDR1 PRHDT, CDR2 FYEKMQ (reference sequence). The CDR3 nucleotides read TGTGCCAGCAGCTTAATGGCGGGAGGCTACGAGCAGTACTTC. This sequence encodes CASSLMAGGYEQYF.

The genes are TRBV10-1 and TRBJ2-5; D possibly matches TRBD1 or TRBD2 (8 bases each). CDR1 is WNHNN and CDR2 is SYGVQD in the germline V gene (reference sequence). V gave up 11 bases and J gave up 5 bases, with 21 bases separating them. The CDR3 is made up of 14 amino acids. DNA of the CDR3: TGCGCCGGCGACAGGGGAGCGGGAGAGGAGACCCAGTACTTC. The encoded protein is CAGDRGAGEETQYF.

This clone was seen a single time. The genes are TRBV10-3 and TRBJ1-5; no reliable D call. V gave up 4 bases and J gave up 5 bases, with 9 bases separating them. The CDR3 consists of 13 residues. CDR1 is ENHRY and CDR2 is SYGVKD in the germline V gene. CDR3 amino acids: CAISGGGDQPQHF. Written as DNA, the CDR3 is TGTGCCATCAGTGGGGGTGGAGATCAGCCCCAGCATTTT.

The chain is built from TRBV5-4 and TRBJ1-4; 7 bases map to TRBD1. Germline V gene lookup returns CDR1 SGHNT and CDR2 YYREEE (reference sequence). Unmatched junction bases numbered 4, after V lost 2 bases and J lost 3 bases. The CDR3 is 15 amino acids. CDR3 amino acids: CASSFAGTANEKLFF. CDR3 sequence (DNA): TGTGCCAGCAGCTTCGCCGGGACAGCTAATGAAAAACTGTTTTTT.

The chain is built from TRBV7-3 and TRBJ2-5; 11 bases align to TRBD2. J gave up 4 bases and V 4 bases, and 5 bases lay outside the gene matches. The CDR3 spans 15 residues. Germline V gene lookup returns CDR1 SGHTA and CDR2 FQGTGA. The CDR3 DNA follows: TGTGCCAGCAGCTCAAATAGCGGGAGGGGAGAGACCCAGTACTTC. This translates into CASSSNSGRGETQYF.

The J gene is TRBJ1-5, the V gene TRBV28, with 9 nucleotides matching TRBD1. Germline V gives CDR1 MDHEN, CDR2 SYDVKM. The CDR3 covers 15 residues. V was clipped by 8 bases and J by 6 bases; unmatched bases: 11. For the CDR3, the DNA is TGTGCCAGCGGGAAAACAGGGGGCCTCACTCAGCCCCAGCATTTT. Its translation: CASGKTGGLTQPQHF.

V usage is TRBV6-6 and J usage is TRBJ2-5, with D unclear. This CDR3 spans 14 amino acids. Germline V lookup: CDR1 MNHNY, CDR2 SVGAGI (reference sequence). Trimming took 8 bases from V and 5 from J, leaving 18 bases between them. The CDR3 loop is CASQPGWSVETQYF. CDR3 DNA sequence: TGTGCCAGCCAGCCTGGGTGGTCGGTGGAGACCCAGTACTTC.

The chain uses TRBV20-1 and TRBJ2-5; D gene ambiguous. The CDR3 is 11 residues long. V shed 5 bases and J shed 3 bases, with 7 bases lying between them. The V gene's germline CDR1 is DFQATT and CDR2 SNEGSKA (reference sequence). In DNA, the CDR3 is TGCAGTGCTCTATGGAAAGAGACCCAGTACTTC. Its protein is CSALWKETQYF.

The gene calls are TRBV4-1 and TRBJ2-3; 12 bases are shared with TRBD1. V was pared by 2 bases and J by 6 bases, with 9 bases of the junction left unmatched. In germline, CDR1 is MGHRA, CDR2 YSYEKL. The CDR3 runs to 17 residues. CDR3 region: CASSQTPRDRGRDTQYF. The CDR3 nucleotides are TGCGCCAGCAGCCAAACCCCTCGGGACAGGGGGCGCGATACGCAGTATTTT.

The rearrangement joins TRBV5-6 to TRBJ2-3, with TRBD2 matching over 8 bases. The V gene's germline CDR1 is SGHDT and CDR2 YYEEEE. J was trimmed by 1 base and V by 0 bases; bases with no gene match: 4. CDR3 length: 16 amino acids. The DNA for the CDR3 is TGTGCCAGCAGCTTGGTTAGCGGGGAACGCACAGATACGCAGTATTTT. Translation gives CASSLVSGERTDTQYF.

The V gene is TRBV5-1, the J gene TRBJ1-3; D is unclear. V was trimmed by 0 bases and J by 2 bases, leaving 6 bases between them. Germline lookup yields CDR1 SGHRS and CDR2 YFSETQ. This CDR3 comprises 14 residues. For the CDR3, the DNA is TGCGCCAGCAGCTTGGCCACCGCTGGAAACACCATATATTTT. Translation gives CASSLATAGNTIYF. Combining the CDR3 with reference TRBV5-1 and TRBJ1-3 gives the whole variable domain KAGVTQTPRYLIKTRGQQVTLSCSPISGHRSVSWYQQTPGQGLQFLFEYFSETQRNKGNFPGRFSGRQFSNSRSEMNVSTLELGDSALYLCASSLATAGNTIYFGEGSWLTVV.

This clone was seen repeatedly, ten times or more. The chain is built from TRBV27 and TRBJ2-7; TRBD2 aligns across 10 bases. V lost 5 bases to trimming and J lost 0 bases; unmatched junction nucleotides: 4. This CDR3 has 15 amino acids. Looked up from germline, CDR1 is MNHEY and CDR2 is SMNVEV (reference sequence). CDR3 protein: CASSPERGGSYEQYF. The CDR3, as DNA: TGTGCCAGCAGTCCAGAGCGGGGGGGCTCCTACGAGCAGTACTTC.

The chain is built from TRBV20-1 and TRBJ2-1, with no clear D. This CDR3 has 11 amino acids. CDR1 DFQATT and CDR2 SNEGSKA come from the germline V gene (reference sequence). Trimming took 5 bases from V and 5 from J, leaving 7 bases between them. CDR3 bases: TGCAGTGCTGAGTCAGACAATGAGCAGTTCTTC. Translating gives CSAESDNEQFF.

V gene TRBV9 combines with J gene TRBJ1-5; TRBD1 might be the D (5 bases). There are 15 residues in the CDR3. The V end was cut by 0 bases, the J end by 3 bases, with 10 bases between. The germline gives CDR1 SGDLS, CDR2 YYNGEE. The CDR3 DNA is TGTGCCAGCAGCGTAGTTGGGGCCCCCAATCAGCCCCAGCATTTT. Amino acids: CASSVVGAPNQPQHF.

CDR3 amino acids: CASSPHTPGRSGEQFF. DNA for the CDR3: TGTGCCAGCTCACCCCATACTCCCGGCAGATCGGGTGAGCAGTTCTTC. The chain carries TRBV18 and TRBJ2-1; D not certain. CDR1 is KGHSH and CDR2 is LQKENI in the germline V gene. V lost 3 bases and J 9 bases, leaving 21 bases between the germline ends. CDR3 length: 16 amino acids.

The chain recombines TRBV30 with TRBJ1-2; possibly TRBD1 for D (6 bases). V was pared by 4 bases and J by 4 bases, with 16 bases between. CDR3 size: 14 residues. CDR1 and CDR2 from the germline V gene are GTSNPN and SVGIG (reference sequence). This CDR3 reads CAWKGRGSSYGYTF. The CDR3 bases are TGTGCCTGGAAAGGCAGGGGTTCATCCTATGGCTACACCTTC.

The chain is built from TRBV20-1 and TRBJ2-2, with D tentatively TRBD1 or TRBD2 (5 bases each). The CDR3 totals 14 residues. Trimming shortened V by 3 bases and J by 5 bases, and 13 bases separated the two germline ends. From germline, CDR1 is DFQATT and CDR2 SNEGSKA (reference sequence). The CDR3 bases are TGCAGTGCTAGTTGGGGGAGTAGGACCGGGGAGCTGTTTTTT. It encodes CSASWGSRTGELFF.

This chain links TRBV7-3 with TRBJ2-5; possible D gene TRBD1, 6 bases. CDR1 is SGHTA and CDR2 is FQGTGA in the germline V gene. The CDR3 has 15 residues. V was cut by 0 bases and J by 5 bases, with 13 bases left in between. CDR3 nucleotides: TGTGCCAGCAGCTTAACGGCGCAGGGGCGGGAGACCCAGTACTTC. Residues: CASSLTAQGRETQYF.

This chain links TRBV6-5 with TRBJ2-3; possibly TRBD1 or TRBD2 for D (5 bases each). This CDR3 has 14 amino acids. Germline V lookup: CDR1 MNHEY, CDR2 SVGAGI. V was shortened by 8 bases and J by 0 bases, with 12 bases between the two germline ends. CDR3 protein: CASSGTSSTDTQYF. CDR3 coding DNA: TGTGCCAGCTCCGGGACGTCTAGCACAGATACGCAGTATTTT.

This clone was counted once. The chain employs TRBV6-5 and TRBJ2-7; possibly TRBD1 or TRBD2 for D (5 bases each). V lost 5 bases, J lost 1 base, and 15 bases lay in between. The CDR3 is made up of 15 amino acids. The germline gives CDR1 MNHEY, CDR2 SVGAGI. The CDR3 loop is CASSTRAGRSYEQYF. Written as DNA, the CDR3 is TGTGCCAGCAGTACCCGGGCAGGGAGATCCTACGAGCAGTACTTC.

V and J are TRBV23-1 and TRBJ1-5; D gene unclear. TRBV23-1 has ORF status, its function being uncertain. With 6 bases removed from V and 0 bases from J, the gap between germline ends came to 12 bases. CDR3 length equals 15 residues. The CDR3 spells CASRGGCYSNQPQHF. The CDR3, as DNA: TGCGCCAGCAGGGGTGGATGTTATAGCAATCAGCCCCAGCATTTT.

The chain links TRBV7-9 to TRBJ2-5; TRBD2 might be the D (5 bases). This CDR3 has 14 amino acids. Germline assignment: CDR1 SEHNR and CDR2 FQNEAQ (reference sequence). V was pared by 5 bases and J by 2 bases, with 12 bases between. In nucleotides, the CDR3 is TGTGCCAGCAGCCAAGGACTGGGGCAAGAGACCCAGTACTTC. This sequence encodes CASSQGLGQETQYF.

This sequence joins TRBV5-1 and TRBJ1-1; TRBD1 matches 9 bases. CDR1 and CDR2 from the germline V gene are SGHRS and YFSETQ. Germline trimming cut 0 bases from V and 4 bases from J; bases unmatched to any gene: 4. The CDR3 is made up of 15 amino acids. CDR3 in DNA: TGCGCCAGCAGCTTGGGCGACAGGGGGGGCACTGAAGCTTTCTTT. Translated: CASSLGDRGGTEAFF.

This clone was seen a handful of times. The chain couples TRBV12-5 to TRBJ1-1, with D possibly being TRBD1 (6 bases). Germline V gene data show CDR1 as LGHNT and CDR2 as FRNRAP. Deletions cut 6 bases from V and 4 bases from J, with 18 bases between. The CDR3 consists of 15 residues. The CDR3 nucleotides are TGTGCTAGTGGGTCCAGTGCGGGGGGCGTCACTGAAGCTTTCTTT. This translates into CASGSSAGGVTEAFF.